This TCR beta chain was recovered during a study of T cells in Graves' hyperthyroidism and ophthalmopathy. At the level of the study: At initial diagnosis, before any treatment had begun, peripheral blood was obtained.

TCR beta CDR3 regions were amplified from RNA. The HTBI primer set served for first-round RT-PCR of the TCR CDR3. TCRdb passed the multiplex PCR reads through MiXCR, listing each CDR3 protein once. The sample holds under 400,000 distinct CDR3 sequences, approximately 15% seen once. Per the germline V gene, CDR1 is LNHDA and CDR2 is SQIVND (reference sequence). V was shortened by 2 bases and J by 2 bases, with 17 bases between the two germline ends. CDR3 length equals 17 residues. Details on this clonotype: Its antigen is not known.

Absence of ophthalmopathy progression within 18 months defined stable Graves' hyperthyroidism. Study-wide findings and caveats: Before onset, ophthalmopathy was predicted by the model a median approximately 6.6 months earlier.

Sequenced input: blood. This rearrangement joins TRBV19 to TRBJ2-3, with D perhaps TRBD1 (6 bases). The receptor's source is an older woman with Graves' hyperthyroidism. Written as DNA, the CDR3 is TGTGCCAGTAGTATATTCGGGGACATACATGTCACAGATACGCAGTATTTT. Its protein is CASSIFGDIHVTDTQYF.